The T cell receptor beta chain under discussion was sequenced for a study of T cell responses to AZD1222 COVID-19 vaccine. General study findings and limits: Donors in the cohort were predominantly white British and more often female, and clonal diversity was possibly underestimated. Regions 160-218 and 743-854 dominated among vaccine-associated CD4 TCRs spanning spike.

Here immunoSEQ multiplex PCR was the method, and the copy in TCRdb shows in-frame clones only, minus some. This table holds approximately 200,000 clones, approximately 90% found once. Comment on this clone: Its antigen is not known.

Pooling covered second doses at about 4 or about 12 weeks. The CDR3 consists of 14 residues. Germline CDR1 reads SGHTA; CDR2 reads FQGNSA. Trimming shortened V by 3 bases and J by 5 bases, and 13 bases separated the two germline ends. The sample consisted of peripheral blood, taken 28 days after the second AZD1222 dose. This chain uses TRBV7-2 with TRBJ1-2; D may be TRBD1 (6 bases). The receptor was isolated from an adult who received the AZD1222 COVID-19 vaccine. CDR3 sequence reads: CASSLWGARYGYTF. The CDR3 region has the DNA TGTGCCAGCAGCTTGTGGGGGGCTAGGTATGGCTACACCTTC.